Following are 26 T cell receptor beta chains from one sample sequenced in a study of T-cell memory formation after mild COVID-19. TCRdb ran MiXCR on the 5' RACE reads and lists one entry per CDR3 protein. Of 50,000 to 75,000 distinct CDR3 sequences listed, around 10% are singletons. The sample taken for sequencing was PBMCs or a T cell subset sorted from them (not recorded which). Receptors were obtained from a man younger than 35 who had mild COVID-19 (a few samples of this study predate the infection). Cell type and time point are not known.

This clonotype occurred many times. The rearrangement joins TRBV11-2 to TRBJ2-7; the D gene is possibly TRBD2 (6 bases). This CDR3 is 16 amino acids long. Germline V gene data show CDR1 as SGHAT and CDR2 as FQNNGV. V lost 6 bases and J lost 6, with 24 bases in between. The CDR3 is CASSYTGTQSAFEQYF. The CDR3 coding sequence is TGTGCCAGCAGTTATACCGGGACTCAATCGGCCTTCGAGCAGTACTTC.

The chain has TRBV3-1 and TRBJ2-1, with TRBD1 identical over 7 bases. V trimming: 1 base; J trimming: 2 bases; junction bases outside the gene matches: 5. The CDR3 has 16 residues. CDR1 is LGHDT and CDR2 is YNNKEL in the germline V gene (reference sequence). Here the CDR3 reads CASSQGGQKAYNEQFF. CDR3 bases: TGTGCCAGCAGCCAAGGGGGACAGAAGGCCTACAATGAGCAGTTCTTC.

Only a few counts were recorded for this clonotype. The chain is built from TRBV18 and TRBJ1-2; 9 bases fit TRBD1. V shed 2 bases, J shed 4 bases, and the junction held 8 bases outside the gene matches. This CDR3 is built from 16 residues. From germline, CDR1 is KGHSH and CDR2 LQKENI. Written as DNA, the CDR3 is TGTGCCAGCTCACCAGGGACAGGGTATAATGGCTATGGCTACACCTTC. Translating it yields CASSPGTGYNGYGYTF.

This chain connects TRBV4-1 to TRBJ2-5, with no clear D. Germline V gene data show CDR1 as MGHRA and CDR2 as YSYEKL. Trimming took 7 bases from V and 5 from J, leaving 14 bases between them. CDR3 length equals 13 residues. The chain's CDR3 is CASTRTPGETQYF. The CDR3, as DNA: TGCGCCAGCACTCGGACCCCCGGGGAGACCCAGTACTTC.

This clonotype was recorded many times. This chain joins TRBV5-6 and TRBJ2-3; 15 bases line up with TRBD2. This CDR3 spans 17 amino acids. Looked up from germline, CDR1 is SGHDT and CDR2 is YYEEEE. Trimming removed 2 bases from V and 1 base from J; junction bases left unmatched: 2. The CDR3 region has the DNA TGTGCCAGCAGCTTCCGGACTAGCGGGGGGGGCACAGATACGCAGTATTTT. It yields the protein CASSFRTSGGGTDTQYF.

This clonotype occurred many times. The rearrangement uses TRBV24-1 and TRBJ2-7, with 8 positions matching TRBD1. The CDR3 spans 15 residues. V lost 11 bases to trimming and J lost 7 bases; unmatched junction nucleotides: 18. Germline-derived CDR1 and CDR2 are KGHDR and SFDVKD. The CDR3 DNA is TGTGCCAACCTCCCCAAGGACAGGGAGGTGAGGGAGCAGTACTTC. It specifies CANLPKDREVREQYF.

This clonotype has more than one count but fewer than ten. J is TRBJ1-1 and V is TRBV7-2; D may be TRBD1 (5 bases). V was trimmed by 3 bases and J by 5 bases, leaving 13 bases between them. Germline CDR1 SGHTA, CDR2 FQGNSA. The CDR3 sequence is 14 residues long. CDR3 sequence reads: CASSFQQGRTEAFF. The DNA for the CDR3 is TGTGCCAGCAGCTTTCAGCAGGGAAGGACTGAAGCTTTCTTT.

The chain uses TRBV5-4 and TRBJ2-5, with TRBD1 matching over 11 bases. The CDR3 consists of 15 residues. Germline CDR1 reads SGHNT; CDR2 reads YYREEE (reference sequence). Trimming took 3 bases from V and 5 from J; bases not matched to a gene: 6. CDR3 in DNA: TGTGCCAGCAGCTCTGGACAGGGGGCGCGGGAGACCCAGTACTTC. This codes for CASSSGQGARETQYF.

This clonotype has just a few counts. The chain combines TRBV29-1 with TRBJ2-3; a weak D match, TRBD1 (6 bases). The CDR3 has 13 amino acids. Germline values: CDR1 SQVTM, CDR2 ANQGSEA. The V and J ends lost 5 bases and 4 bases respectively, with 13 bases between them. CDR3 sequence reads: CSVSTGMSDTQYF. The CDR3 DNA reads TGCAGCGTTTCTACAGGGATGTCAGATACGCAGTATTTT.

The V gene is TRBV7-2, the J gene TRBJ1-1, with D hard to call. The CDR3 is made up of 15 amino acids. Germline CDR1 and CDR2: SGHTA and FQGNSA. Trimming removed 1 base at V and 6 bases at J, with 15 bases between. The CDR3 coding sequence is TGTGCCAGCAGCTTAGGGGGTCGGAGGGTATCTGAAGCTTTCTTT. Amino acid sequence: CASSLGGRRVSEAFF.

A few counts support this clonotype. The chain's CDR3 is CASSQDRGEQYF. In nucleotides, the CDR3 is TGCGCCAGCAGCCAGGACAGGGGCGAGCAGTACTTC. The chain links TRBV4-3 to TRBJ2-7; TRBD1 matches at 9 bases. CDR3 length equals 12 residues. V dropped 3 bases and J dropped 6; count of bases not matched to a gene: 0. Looked up from germline, CDR1 is LGHNA and CDR2 is YSLEER.

This clonotype is medium-sized by share. The chain combines TRBV3-1 with TRBJ2-2; TRBD2 matches 13 bases. CDR1 and CDR2 from the germline V gene are LGHDT and YNNKEL (reference sequence). The CDR3 contains 18 residues. Unmatched junction bases numbered 5, after V lost 4 bases and J lost 0 bases. DNA for the CDR3: TGTGCCAGCAGCCCCGGACTAGCGGGGGTCTCGAACACCGGGGAGCTGTTTTTT. Its translation: CASSPGLAGVSNTGELFF.

This clonotype has ten or more counts. The rearrangement links TRBV5-1 to TRBJ2-3; 10 bases align to TRBD2. The germline V gene encodes CDR1 SGHRS and CDR2 YFSETQ. Losses at the gene ends were 1 base for V and 5 bases for J; bases not matched to a gene: 10. The CDR3 has 17 residues. CDR3 region: CASSLSRSGGVGDTQYF. The CDR3 DNA reads as TGCGCCAGCAGCTTGTCACGGAGCGGGGGGGTCGGAGATACGCAGTATTTT.

The CDR3 bases are TGTGCCAGCAGCTCCAGCGGGGGGAGTATTGATACGCAGTATTTT. Its translation: CASSSSGGSIDTQYF. V gene TRBV5-4 combines with J gene TRBJ2-3; 9 nucleotides match TRBD2. V was clipped by 3 bases and J by 6 bases; unmatched bases: 8. Per the germline V gene, CDR1 is SGHNT and CDR2 is YYREEE (reference sequence). The CDR3 length is 15 residues.

In its sample, this clonotype was seen many times. The chain links TRBV12-3 or TRBV12-4 to TRBJ2-3; D is possibly TRBD1 (5 bases). This CDR3 comprises 12 residues. Trimming removed 4 bases at V and 6 bases at J, with 8 bases between. The CDR3 spells CASSWGQDTQYF. The CDR3 bases are TGTGCCAGCAGTTGGGGCCAGGATACGCAGTATTTT.

The chain carries TRBV5-1 and TRBJ2-5; D is perhaps TRBD2 (6 bases). Trimming took off 4 bases at V and 5 bases at J, with 21 bases between the two ends. Germline V gives CDR1 SGHRS, CDR2 YFSETQ. There are 16 residues in the CDR3. As DNA, the CDR3 is TGCGCCAGCAGCCCGGAAGCGGGCCATGTGGGGGAGACCCAGTACTTC. Amino acid sequence: CASSPEAGHVGETQYF.

This clonotype occurred a few times. This chain connects TRBV19 to TRBJ1-2, with D possibly being TRBD1 (5 bases). V dropped 3 bases and J dropped 4 bases, with 12 bases sitting between them. Germline CDR1 reads LNHDA; CDR2 reads SQIVND (reference sequence). This CDR3 has 14 residues. In DNA form, the CDR3 reads TGTGCCAGTAGTATTGGGGGAGAGGTCTATGGCTACACCTTC. Amino acid sequence: CASSIGGEVYGYTF. Full variable domain (rest looked up from reference TRBV19 and TRBJ1-2): DGGITQSPKYLFRKEGQNVTLSCEQNLNHDAMYWYRQDPGQGLRLIYYSQIVNDFQKGDIAEGYSVSREKKESFPLTVTSAQKNPTAFYLCASSIGGEVYGYTFGSGTRLTVV.

The chain recombines TRBV6-1 with TRBJ1-1; 9 bases are shared with TRBD1. J gave up 2 bases and V 6 bases, and 7 bases lay outside the gene matches. CDR1 is MNHNS and CDR2 is SASEGT in the germline V gene. The CDR3 covers 15 residues. The CDR3 coding sequence is TGTGCCAGCAGGGGAAAAACAGGGGGCAACACTGAAGCTTTCTTT. This sequence encodes CASRGKTGGNTEAFF.

This rearrangement joins TRBV4-2 to TRBJ1-1; D possibly corresponds to TRBD1 (5 bases). The CDR3 totals 13 residues. In germline, CDR1 is LGHNA, CDR2 YNFKEQ. V lost 0 bases, J lost 12 bases, and 14 bases lay in between. The DNA for the CDR3 is TGTGCCAGCAGCCAAGATTTCCCAGGGAGAACTTTCTTT. The encoded protein is CASSQDFPGRTFF.

This clonotype came up a few times. The chain joins TRBV2 to TRBJ1-5, with D possibly TRBD1 on 5 matching bases. This CDR3 comprises 14 residues. The germline V gene encodes CDR1 SNHLY and CDR2 FYNNEI. V was cut by 3 bases and J by 0 bases, with 6 bases left in between. DNA of the CDR3: TGTGCCAGCAGTGACAGGGATAGCAATCAGCCCCAGCATTTT. It codes for CASSDRDSNQPQHF.

The table lists this clonotype with a few counts. The gene calls are TRBV6-2 or TRBV6-3 and TRBJ1-5; 9 bases fit TRBD1. The CDR3 length is 17 residues. The trim removed 0 bases at V and 0 bases at J, leaving 3 bases unmatched. CDR1 is MNHEY, CDR2 SVGEGT, per germline. The CDR3 nucleotides are TGTGCCAGCAGTTACTCCGGGACAGGGAATAGCAATCAGCCCCAGCATTTT. Its translation: CASSYSGTGNSNQPQHF.

This clonotype was seen ten or more times. The chain employs TRBV7-2 and TRBJ1-4, with TRBD1 matching over 7 bases. Germline lookup yields CDR1 SGHTA and CDR2 FQGNSA. CDR3 length equals 14 residues. Unmatched junction bases numbered 12, after V lost 5 bases and J lost 12 bases. In nucleotides, the CDR3 is TGTGCCAGCAGCCCCCGAAAGGGGGCTGAGGAACTGTTTTTT. It codes for CASSPRKGAEELFF.

The chain is built from TRBV5-1 and TRBJ2-1; D unresolved. This CDR3 comprises 13 residues. Trimming removed 0 bases from V and 5 bases from J, with 6 bases in between. Germline CDR1 reads SGHRS; CDR2 reads YFSETQ. The CDR3 nucleotides read TGCGCCAGCAGCTTGGTACCAGACAATGAGCAGTTCTTC. Translation: CASSLVPDNEQFF.

This clonotype was detected a few times. V gene TRBV7-2 combines with J gene TRBJ2-2; TRBD2 aligns across 7 bases. The CDR3 sequence is 16 residues long. Germline trimming cut 1 base from V and 0 bases from J; bases unmatched to any gene: 2. The germline V gene has CDR1 SGHTA and CDR2 FQGNSA. CDR3 DNA: TGTGCCAGCAGCTTAGGGGGGGGATCGAACACCGGGGAGCTGTTTTTT. Protein sequence: CASSLGGGSNTGELFF.

The J gene is TRBJ1-6, the V gene TRBV9; possibly TRBD1 for D (5 bases). V shed 3 bases and J shed 7 bases, with 20 bases lying between them. There are 17 residues in the CDR3. Germline CDR1 is SGDLS and CDR2 is YYNGEE. The DNA of the CDR3 is TGTGCCAGCAGCGACCGACCGGGGTGGGACCGAAATTCACCCCTCCACTTT. This gives the protein CASSDRPGWDRNSPLHF.

This clonotype was counted between two and nine times. The chain has TRBV11-2 and TRBJ2-7; D is unclear. Germline CDR1 is SGHAT and CDR2 is FQNNGV. V was cut by 5 bases and J by 5 bases, with 10 bases left in between. This CDR3 is built from 12 residues. The CDR3 DNA reads TGTGCCAGCAGCCCCCCGACAAACGAGCAGTACTTC. The encoded protein is CASSPPTNEQYF.